The 30 T cell receptor beta chains presented below share a single source sample, sequenced in a study of monozygotic twins with inflammatory bowel disease. TCRdb processed the 5' RACE reads again and assigns one entry to each CDR3 protein, with no DNA. This sample's table reports more than 300,000 distinct CDR3 sequences. The material sequenced was blood. Receptors were obtained from a human donor with ulcerative colitis or Crohn's disease, or a healthy co-twin of an affected twin (not recorded which).

The chain uses TRBV4-2 and TRBJ2-3. Germline CDR1 is LGHNA and CDR2 is YNFKEQ. The CDR3 covers 15 residues. CDR3 sequence: CASSQAYGGTDTQYF.

The chain's CDR3 is CASSLGGRRSSYNEQFF. The gene calls are TRBV12-3 or TRBV12-4 and TRBJ2-1. This CDR3 has 17 residues.

The rearrangement uses TRBV6-5 and TRBJ2-3; there is no DNA to check the TCRdb D call of TRBD2. Looked up from germline, CDR1 is MNHEY and CDR2 is SVGAGI. This CDR3 is 15 amino acids long. The CDR3 loop reads CASGLAGGSTDTQYF.

The chain uses TRBV7-9 and TRBJ2-7; absent DNA, TCRdb's TRBD2 call cannot be checked. CDR1 is SEHNR and CDR2 is FQNEAQ in the germline V gene (reference sequence). The CDR3 loop spans 16 amino acids. The CDR3 sequence is CASSLVRGVYSYEQYF.

The chain uses TRBV7-6 and TRBJ2-7. The CDR3 contains 13 residues. Germline-derived CDR1 and CDR2 are SGHVS and FNYEAQ. CDR3 in amino acids: CASSLKREYEQYF.

The chain carries TRBV20-1 and TRBJ2-2. This CDR3 has 13 residues. The V gene's germline CDR1 is DFQATT and CDR2 SNEGSKA (reference sequence). This chain's CDR3 is CSARRSGTGELFF.

The V call is TRBV20-1, the J call TRBJ2-1; TCRdb calls TRBD1, which cannot be checked without DNA. CDR1 and CDR2 (germline): DFQATT, SNEGSKA (reference sequence). The CDR3 is made up of 13 amino acids. CDR3 sequence reads: CSAEYQGYNEQFF.

V gene TRBV28 combines with J gene TRBJ2-4; TCRdb returns TRBD1, unconfirmable since there is no DNA. CDR3 size: 15 residues. CDR1 is MDHEN and CDR2 is SYDVKM in the germline V gene. CDR3 protein: CASSSPALAKNIQYF.

The chain carries TRBV18 and TRBJ1-1; TCRdb's D gene call, TRBD1, goes unchecked for lack of DNA. CDR1 is KGHSH, CDR2 LQKENI, per germline. This CDR3 contains 17 residues. Here the CDR3 reads CASSPIQAGKQNTEAFF.

The chain recombines TRBV7-8 with TRBJ2-6. The CDR3 has 15 amino acids. The germline V gene has CDR1 SGHVS and CDR2 FQNEAQ. The CDR3 reads CASSLGITGANVLTF.

The genes are TRBV7-8 and TRBJ1-3; as DNA is missing, the TRBD1 call by TCRdb cannot be tested. Per the germline V gene, CDR1 is SGHVS and CDR2 is FQNEAQ. The CDR3 is 16 residues long. The CDR3 here is CASSLAAGSGGNTIYF. Together with reference TRBV7-8 and TRBJ1-3, the CDR3 gives the full variable domain: GAGVSQSPRYKVAKRGQDVALRCDPISGHVSLFWYQQALGQGPEFLTYFQNEAQLDKSGLPSDRFFAERPEGSVSTLKIQRTQQEDSAVYLCASSLAAGSGGNTIYFGEGSWLTVV.

CDR3 amino acids: CASSQTGGTDYTIYF. J is TRBJ1-3 and V is TRBV4-1; lacking DNA, the TRBD1 call made by TCRdb goes unchecked. CDR3 length equals 15 residues. The germline CDR1 and CDR2 sequences are MGHRA and YSYEKL.

This chain joins TRBV19 and TRBJ2-1; the D call from TCRdb, TRBD1, cannot be confirmed without DNA. Per the germline V gene, CDR1 is LNHDA and CDR2 is SQIVND (reference sequence). The CDR3 sequence is 14 residues long. This CDR3 is CASDSGTAYNEQFF.

CDR3: CASSLEVVVDTQYF. This chain connects TRBV5-1 to TRBJ2-3; the D call from TCRdb, TRBD2, cannot be confirmed without DNA. This CDR3 comprises 14 residues. Per germline, CDR1 SGHRS and CDR2 YFSETQ.

V is TRBV18 and J is TRBJ2-2; the TCRdb D gene call, TRBD2, has no DNA to confirm it. The CDR3 length is 17 residues. The germline gives CDR1 KGHSH, CDR2 LQKENI. The CDR3 reads CASSRRSDYPNTGELFF.

The rearrangement links TRBV7-2 to TRBJ1-2. The CDR3 runs to 14 residues. CDR1 is SGHTA, CDR2 FQGNSA, per germline. This chain's CDR3 is CASSSRGSSYGYTF.

The V gene is TRBV5-5, the J gene TRBJ1-3; the D call of TRBD1 rests on TCRdb alone, since no DNA is present to check it. Germline V gene lookup returns CDR1 SGHKS and CDR2 YYEKEE (reference sequence). The CDR3 consists of 15 residues. CDR3 sequence reads: CASSLMSFSGNTIYF.

This chain joins TRBV5-5 and TRBJ2-3; TCRdb designates TRBD1, a call that cannot be tested without DNA. Germline CDR1 reads SGHKS; CDR2 reads YYEKEE (reference sequence). This CDR3 has 15 amino acids. This CDR3 reads CAKNPQVGATDTQYF.

The chain combines TRBV7-3 with TRBJ2-1; TCRdb outputs TRBD1, but without DNA this stays unchecked. CDR1 SGHTA and CDR2 FQGTGA come from the germline V gene. CDR3 length: 17 amino acids. CDR3 protein: CASSLRRGQGLTDEQFF.

This chain connects TRBV7-9 to TRBJ1-6; the D gene TCRdb calls, TRBD1, cannot be checked with no DNA. There are 17 residues in the CDR3. CDR1 and CDR2 from the germline V gene are SEHNR and FQNEAQ (reference sequence). The CDR3: CASSLARGGHYNSPLHF.

The chain joins TRBV5-4 to TRBJ2-7; the TCRdb call, TRBD2, lacks DNA for checking. Per germline, CDR1 SGHNT and CDR2 YYREEE (reference sequence). This CDR3 is 16 amino acids long. CDR3 protein: CASSSRTSPGRYEQYF.

The chain uses TRBV7-2 and TRBJ2-5; TCRdb's D call, TRBD1, is unchecked because there is no DNA. The germline gives CDR1 SGHTA, CDR2 FQGNSA. The CDR3 spans 15 residues. The CDR3 region is CASSLALRGGGTQYF. Filled out from reference TRBV7-2 and TRBJ2-5, the complete variable domain reads GAGVSQSPSNKVTEKGKDVELRCDPISGHTALYWYRQSLGQGLEFLIYFQGNSAPDKSGLPSDRFSAERTGGSVSTLTIQRTQQEDSAVYLCASSLALRGGGTQYFGPGTRLLVL.

The CDR3 loop reads CASSPGVHYEQYF. The rearrangement joins TRBV18 to TRBJ2-7. CDR1 and CDR2 from the germline V gene are KGHSH and LQKENI. The CDR3 sequence is 13 residues long.

V usage is TRBV5-1 and J usage is TRBJ2-4; the TCRdb call, TRBD1, lacks DNA for checking. Germline CDR1 SGHRS, CDR2 YFSETQ. This CDR3 has 16 amino acids. CDR3 in amino acids: CASSLRRGLAKNIQYF.

The gene calls are TRBV7-9 and TRBJ2-7; no DNA is available, so the TRBD1 call from TCRdb remains unchecked. Germline CDR1 is SEHNR and CDR2 is FQNEAQ (reference sequence). The CDR3 is 15 amino acids. The CDR3 region is CASSARDRATAEQYF.

The chain carries TRBV6-2 or TRBV6-3 and TRBJ2-2; TCRdb picks TRBD1, but there is no DNA to check that call. The germline CDR1 and CDR2 sequences are MNHEY and SVGEGT. The CDR3 runs 17 residues. The CDR3 is CASSYPPGTDNTGELFF.

This sequence joins TRBV7-6 and TRBJ1-2. In germline, CDR1 is SGHVS, CDR2 FNYEAQ. This CDR3 is built from 14 residues. The CDR3 reads CASSLSSSRYGYTF.

This chain uses TRBV6-2 or TRBV6-3 with TRBJ2-5; no DNA is available, so the TRBD1 call from TCRdb remains unchecked. The CDR3 loop spans 13 amino acids. CDR1 MNHEY and CDR2 SVGEGT come from the germline V gene. CDR3 protein: CASSWTAFETQYF.

This chain connects TRBV4-2 to TRBJ1-1; as DNA is missing, the TRBD1 call by TCRdb cannot be tested. CDR1 is LGHNA and CDR2 is YNFKEQ in the germline V gene. CDR3 length: 16 residues. The CDR3 loop is CASSQIITGGGTEAFF.

V and J are TRBV5-4 and TRBJ1-2; TCRdb gives TRBD1 as the D gene, but with no DNA this cannot be confirmed. The CDR3 is made up of 16 amino acids. The germline CDR1 and CDR2 sequences are SGHNT and YYREEE (reference sequence). The CDR3: CASSLERTGGGYGYTF.